The TCR beta chain described here comes from a study of T-cell reconstitution after alpha-beta-depleted transplantation in children. General observations from the study: Recipient T cells and thymic progenitors that survived were the source of the high TCRbeta diversity seen at day 60 in some patients. At around two months after transplant, the alpha-beta T cells were reportedly derived from several hundred expanded clones that came from non-depleted graft cells. Newly produced T cells mostly accounted for T-cell counts and diversity one year post-transplant.

Only one count was recorded for this clonotype. The antigen is undetermined. Germline V CDR1 and CDR2: ENHRY, SYGVKD. The V end lost 0 bases, the J end lost 8 bases, and 11 bases lay between the germline ends. CDR3 length equals 14 residues. This sample's TCRbeta library carried unique molecular identifier barcodes. TCRdb ran MiXCR on the PCR reads and lists one entry per CDR3 protein. The data hold about 580,000 distinct CDR3 sequences, with 25% to 30% observed a single time. This clonotype was obtained from a boy younger than two with Wiskott-Aldrich syndrome, due to receive a stem cell transplant. This sequence joins TRBV10-3 and TRBJ1-3; D is possibly TRBD1 (6 bases). The sample consisted of PBMCs, taken before TCRalphabeta/CD19-depleted stem cell transplant. Here the CDR3 DNA reads TGTGCCATCAGTGAGTCGGTCAGGGGCGACACCATATATTTT. Translated, it gives CAISESVRGDTIYF.